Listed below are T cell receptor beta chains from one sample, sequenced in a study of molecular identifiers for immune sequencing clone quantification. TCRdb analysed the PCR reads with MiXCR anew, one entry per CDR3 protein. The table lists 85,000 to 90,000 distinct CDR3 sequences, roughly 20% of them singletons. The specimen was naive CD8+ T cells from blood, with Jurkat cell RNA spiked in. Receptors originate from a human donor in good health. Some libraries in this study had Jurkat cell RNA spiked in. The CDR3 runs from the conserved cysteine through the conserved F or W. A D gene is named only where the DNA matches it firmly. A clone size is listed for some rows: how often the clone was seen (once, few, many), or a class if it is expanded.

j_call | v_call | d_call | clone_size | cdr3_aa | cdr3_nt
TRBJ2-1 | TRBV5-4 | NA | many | CASSLPNYRAGEQFF | TGTGCCAGCAGCTTACCCAACTACAGGGCCGGTGAGCAGTTCTTC
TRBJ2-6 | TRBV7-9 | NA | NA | CAGSLPEGDKNSGANVLTF | TGTGCCGGCAGCTTACCGGAAGGGGACAAAAACTCTGGGGCCAACGTCCTGACTTTC
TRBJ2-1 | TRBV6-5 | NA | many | CASSYSVGLEQFF | TGTGCCAGCAGTTACTCTGTCGGGCTTGAGCAGTTCTTC
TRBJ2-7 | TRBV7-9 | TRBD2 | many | CASGIGGGTYEQYF | TGTGCCAGCGGCATCGGGGGGGGTACGTACGAGCAGTACTTC
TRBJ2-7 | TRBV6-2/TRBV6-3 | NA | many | CASSDPTRGSDEQYF | TGTGCCAGCAGTGACCCGACGCGGGGTAGCGACGAGCAGTACTTC
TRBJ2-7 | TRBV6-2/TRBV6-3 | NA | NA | CASSAGLYEQYF | TGTGCCAGCAGTGCGGGGCTCTACGAGCAGTACTTC
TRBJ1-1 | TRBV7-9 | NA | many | CASSDPDREGPTIEAFF | TGTGCCAGCAGCGATCCCGATCGAGAGGGGCCGACCATCGAAGCTTTCTTT
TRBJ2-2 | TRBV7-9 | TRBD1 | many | CASSSTGAIGPNTGELFF | TGTGCCAGCAGTAGTACAGGGGCAATAGGCCCGAACACCGGGGAGCTGTTTTTT
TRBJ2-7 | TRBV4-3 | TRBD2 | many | CASSQDRTSGAYEQYF | TGCGCCAGCAGCCAAGATAGGACTAGCGGGGCATACGAGCAGTACTTC
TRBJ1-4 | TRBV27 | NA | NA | CASSLKGWNSNGKLYF | TGTGCCAGCAGTTTAAAAGGTTGGAATAGTAATGGAAAACTGTATTTT
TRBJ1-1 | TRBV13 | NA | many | CASSLGRANTEAFF | TGTGCCAGCAGCTTGGGCAGAGCGAACACTGAAGCTTTCTTT
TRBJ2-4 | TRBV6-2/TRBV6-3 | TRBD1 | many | CASTHRGVLIQYF | TGTGCCAGCACACACAGGGGGGTTCTAATTCAGTACTTC
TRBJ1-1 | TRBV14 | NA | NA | CASRATLTNTEAFF | TGTGCCAGCAGGGCGACGCTAACGAACACTGAAGCTTTCTTT
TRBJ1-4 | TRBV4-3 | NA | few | CASSQEVTLTNEKLFF | TGCGCCAGCAGCCAAGAGGTTACCCTAACTAATGAAAAACTGTTTTTT
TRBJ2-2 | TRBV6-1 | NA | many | CASRLLKGEGYTGELFF | TGTGCCAGCAGACTCCTTAAGGGAGAAGGGTACACCGGGGAGCTGTTTTTT
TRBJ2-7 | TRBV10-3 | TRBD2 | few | CAISDAGTITVEQYF | TGTGCCATCAGTGATGCCGGGACTATAACGGTAGAGCAGTACTTC
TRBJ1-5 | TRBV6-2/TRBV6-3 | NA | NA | CASSYVGGTNQPQHF | TGTGCCAGCAGTTACGTGGGGGGAACCAATCAGCCCCAGCATTTT
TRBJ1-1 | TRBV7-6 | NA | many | CASSLYPRRVNTEAFF | TGTGCCAGCAGCTTATATCCACGACGGGTAAACACTGAAGCTTTCTTT
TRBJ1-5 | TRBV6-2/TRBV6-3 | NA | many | CASSYQGPGSNQPQHF | TGTGCCAGCAGTTACCAGGGACCAGGGAGCAATCAGCCCCAGCATTTT
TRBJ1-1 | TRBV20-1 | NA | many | CSASYGLNTEAFF | TGCAGTGCTAGTTATGGGCTGAACACTGAAGCTTTCTTT
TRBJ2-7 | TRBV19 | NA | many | CASSEEGYYEQYF | TGTGCCAGTAGTGAGGAGGGGTACTACGAGCAGTACTTC
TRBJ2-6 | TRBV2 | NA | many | CASGQPGAGANVLTF | TGTGCCAGCGGCCAGCCGGGGGCTGGGGCCAACGTCCTGACTTTC
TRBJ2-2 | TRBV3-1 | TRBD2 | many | CASSLTSGRGYTGELFF | TGTGCCAGCAGCCTGACTAGCGGGAGAGGGTACACCGGGGAGCTGTTTTTT
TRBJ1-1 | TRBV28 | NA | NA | CASSFRGPMNTEAFF | TGTGCCAGCAGTTTCAGGGGCCCTATGAACACTGAAGCTTTCTTT
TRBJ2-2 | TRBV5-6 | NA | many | CASSLGSVGELFF | TGTGCCAGCAGCTTGGGAAGCGTCGGGGAGCTGTTTTTT
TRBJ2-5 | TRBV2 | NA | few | CASSLNLEVGWEETQYF | TGTGCCAGCAGTCTGAACCTAGAGGTGGGATGGGAAGAGACCCAGTACTTC
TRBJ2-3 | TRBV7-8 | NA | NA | CASSPLSGPTDTQYF | TGTGCCAGCAGTCCGCTCTCGGGGCCGACAGATACGCAGTATTTT
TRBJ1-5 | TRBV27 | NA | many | CASSYTGLQPQHF | TGTGCCAGCAGTTACACAGGGCTTCAGCCCCAGCATTTT
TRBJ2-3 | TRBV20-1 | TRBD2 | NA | CSARGRTSGEINTDTQYF | TGCAGTGCTAGAGGCCGGACTAGCGGGGAGATAAACACAGATACGCAGTATTTT